One and the same sample provided the 18 T cell receptor beta chains below, sequenced in a study of cytomegalovirus exposure and HLA in healthy donors. The study ran its PCR with 60 Vbeta and 13 Jbeta primers. The method was immunoSEQ multiplex PCR; TCRdb's version includes in-frame clones alone and lacks a portion of them. There are 250,000 or so clones in the sample; about 93% occur only once, and 1.5% to 2% lies in the top ten. Source material: PBMCs. The receptors were gathered from a girl aged 2 to 9 in good health and CMV-seronegative.

The genes are TRBV29-1 and TRBJ2-1, with D hard to call. With 5 bases removed from V and 0 bases from J, the gap between germline ends came to 8 bases. Germline lookup yields CDR1 SQVTM and CDR2 ANQGSEA. The CDR3 is 13 amino acids. The CDR3 region is CSVILGSYNEQFF. The CDR3 DNA reads TGCAGCGTTATCCTAGGCTCCTACAATGAGCAGTTCTTC.

V gene TRBV28 combines with J gene TRBJ2-7, with TRBD2 matching 7 bases. The junction had 8 bases not matched to a gene; V was cut back by 3 bases and J by 3 bases. Per the germline V gene, CDR1 is MDHEN and CDR2 is SYDVKM. CDR3 length: 15 residues. Here the CDR3 reads CASSLDLGLFYEQYF. DNA of the CDR3: TGTGCCAGCAGTTTGGACCTGGGACTATTCTACGAGCAGTACTTC.

The chain couples TRBV6-5 to TRBJ1-4; 8 bases are shared with TRBD1. From germline, CDR1 is MNHEY and CDR2 SVGAGI. V lost 1 base, J lost 8 bases, and 9 bases stayed unmatched. There are 16 residues in the CDR3. CDR3 region: CASSYFGQGAGEKLFF. The CDR3, as DNA: TGTGCCAGCAGTTACTTTGGGCAGGGGGCTGGAGAAAAACTGTTTTTT.

The CDR3 protein is CASSLRLGTRGVNTGELFF. Here the CDR3 DNA reads TGTGCCAGCAGCTTGAGGCTCGGAACGCGGGGGGTTAACACCGGGGAGCTGTTTTTT. The gene calls are TRBV11-2 and TRBJ2-2, with 8 bases lining up with TRBD2. The V gene's germline CDR1 is SGHAT and CDR2 FQNNGV. This CDR3 is built from 19 residues. Trimming took 3 bases from V and 2 from J; bases not matched to a gene: 14.

J is TRBJ1-5 and V is TRBV27; 8 bases line up with TRBD1. CDR1 is MNHEY and CDR2 is SMNVEV in the germline V gene (reference sequence). The CDR3 is 15 amino acids. Germline trimming cut 5 bases from V and 4 bases from J; bases unmatched to any gene: 7. This chain's CDR3 is CASSPRQGWNQPQHF. The CDR3 DNA follows: TGTGCCAGCAGTCCCAGACAGGGGTGGAATCAGCCCCAGCATTTT.

The chain employs TRBV11-1 and TRBJ2-1, with a weak D call TRBD1 (6 bases). This CDR3 comprises 14 residues. Germline CDR1 and CDR2: SGHAT and FQDESV (reference sequence). The ends were cut back, 0 bases at V and 5 bases at J, with 8 bases in the middle. The CDR3 region has the DNA TGTGCCAGCAGCTTAGCGGGGGCTAACAATGAGCAGTTCTTC. The encoded protein is CASSLAGANNEQFF.

This chain joins TRBV6-1 and TRBJ1-1, with 7 bases matching TRBD1. Germline CDR1 reads MNHNS; CDR2 reads SASEGT. The CDR3 has 15 residues. V gave up 6 bases and J gave up 0 bases; unmatched junction bases: 7. The CDR3 sequence: CASRGGTAMNTEAFF. In DNA form, the CDR3 reads TGTGCCAGCAGGGGTGGGACAGCGATGAACACTGAAGCTTTCTTT.

The chain recombines TRBV5-5 with TRBJ2-1; 8 bases line up with TRBD1. Per germline, CDR1 SGHKS and CDR2 YYEKEE (reference sequence). This CDR3 has 14 residues. The V and J ends lost 4 bases and 7 bases, in that order; junction bases with no gene match: 7. The CDR3 DNA reads as TGTGCCAGCAGCGTATACGACAGGGGAAATGAGCAGTTCTTC. As protein: CASSVYDRGNEQFF. Together with reference TRBV5-5 and TRBJ2-1, the CDR3 gives the full variable domain: DAGVTQSPTHLIKTRGQQVTLRCSPISGHKSVSWYQQVLGQGPQFIFQYYEKEERGRGNFPDRFSARQFPNYSSELNVNALLLGDSALYLCASSVYDRGNEQFFGPGTRLTVL.

The V and J genes are TRBV7-9 and TRBJ2-7; TRBD1 aligns across 9 bases. In germline, CDR1 is SEHNR, CDR2 FQNEAQ (reference sequence). V gave up 6 bases and J gave up 3 bases; unmatched junction bases: 6. CDR3 size: 14 residues. DNA for the CDR3: TGTGCCAGCAGTCCAGACAGGGGGGACTACGAGCAGTACTTC. Translated, it gives CASSPDRGDYEQYF.

The chain couples TRBV10-3 to TRBJ1-4; TRBD1 agrees at 9 bases. Germline V gives CDR1 ENHRY, CDR2 SYGVKD. V was clipped by 5 bases and J by 7 bases; unmatched bases: 5. This CDR3 region has 14 residues. The DNA for the CDR3 is TGTGCCATCAGTCCGGGACAGGGAATTGAAAAACTGTTTTTT. Its protein product is CAISPGQGIEKLFF.

This sequence joins TRBV19 and TRBJ2-3; 10 nucleotides align to TRBD1. This CDR3 has 14 amino acids. In germline, CDR1 is LNHDA, CDR2 SQIVND (reference sequence). The junction had 1 base not matched to a gene; V was cut back by 4 bases and J by 3 bases. CDR3 loop: CASSRGQGTDTQYF. In DNA form, the CDR3 reads TGTGCCAGTAGTAGGGGACAGGGGACAGATACGCAGTATTTT. Drawing the rest from reference TRBV19 and TRBJ2-3, the complete variable domain is DGGITQSPKYLFRKEGQNVTLSCEQNLNHDAMYWYRQDPGQGLRLIYYSQIVNDFQKGDIAEGYSVSREKKESFPLTVTSAQKNPTAFYLCASSRGQGTDTQYFGPGTRLTVL.

This chain joins TRBV5-6 and TRBJ2-1; TRBD2 matches at 8 bases. CDR1 SGHDT and CDR2 YYEEEE come from the germline V gene. V lost 2 bases to trimming and J lost 7 bases; unmatched junction nucleotides: 2. The CDR3 extends over 13 amino acids. CDR3 DNA sequence: TGTGCCAGCAGCTTAGGGACTAGTAATGAGCAGTTCTTC. This encodes CASSLGTSNEQFF.

The chain combines TRBV5-1 with TRBJ2-1, with D perhaps matching TRBD2 (7 bases). V was pared by 2 bases and J by 0 bases, with 12 bases between. CDR3 size: 16 residues. Germline V gene lookup returns CDR1 SGHRS and CDR2 YFSETQ. CDR3 loop: CASSFAGASSYNEQFF. CDR3 coding DNA: TGCGCCAGCAGCTTCGCGGGGGCGAGCTCCTACAATGAGCAGTTCTTC.

The V call is TRBV15, the J call TRBJ1-2, with 7 bases identical to TRBD1. The CDR3 is made up of 16 amino acids. Germline CDR1 reads LNHNV; CDR2 reads YYDKDF (reference sequence). With 3 bases clipped from V and 1 base from J, the junction kept 8 bases outside the gene matches. The CDR3 DNA follows: TGTGCCACCAGCAGCACCCGACAGGGAAGTAACTATGGCTACACCTTC. Translating gives CATSSTRQGSNYGYTF. Variable domain in full (rest from reference TRBV15 and TRBJ1-2): DAMVIQNPRYQVTQFGKPVTLSCSQTLNHNVMYWYQQKSSQAPKLLFHYYDKDFNNEADTPDNFQSRRPNTSFCFLDIRSPGLGDTAMYLCATSSTRQGSNYGYTFGSGTRLTVV.

This clone has just one count. The CDR3 DNA reads as TGTGCCAGCAGCGTAAAGACAGCTTACAATGAGCAGTTCTTC. Amino acids: CASSVKTAYNEQFF. The V gene is TRBV13, the J gene TRBJ2-1; tentative D call: TRBD1 (5 bases). CDR3 length equals 14 residues. Per germline, CDR1 PRHDT and CDR2 FYEKMQ (reference sequence). Deletions cut 5 bases from V and 4 bases from J, with 12 bases between.

The chain couples TRBV19 to TRBJ1-1; TRBD1 might be the D (6 bases). Per the germline V gene, CDR1 is LNHDA and CDR2 is SQIVND (reference sequence). CDR3 size: 16 residues. With 4 bases removed from V and 1 base from J, the gap between germline ends came to 16 bases. As DNA, the CDR3 is TGTGCCAGTAGTACCCCCTACAGGGTACGGAACACTGAAGCTTTCTTT. It is translated as CASSTPYRVRNTEAFF.

This rearrangement joins TRBV5-1 to TRBJ1-2, with TRBD1 matching over 7 bases. Germline CDR1 and CDR2: SGHRS and YFSETQ. Trimming took 3 bases from V and 4 from J; bases not matched to a gene: 3. The CDR3 loop spans 13 amino acids. The CDR3 is CASSSGQSYGYTF. The DNA for the CDR3 is TGCGCCAGCAGCTCGGGACAGTCCTATGGCTACACCTTC.

This chain uses TRBV14 with TRBJ2-1, with D unclear. V was trimmed by 0 bases and J by 7 bases, leaving 13 bases between them. This CDR3 comprises 15 residues. CDR1 and CDR2 (germline): SGHDN, FVKESK. The CDR3 DNA sequence: TGTGCCAGCAGCCAAGAATTGAGGAGCGTGAATGAGCAGTTCTTC. Translated, it gives CASSQELRSVNEQFF.